These T cell receptor beta chains were read from a single sample in a study of human T cells and chemical hapten exposure. TCRdb redid the calling of the RACE reads with MiXCR, one entry per CDR3 protein. Here the sample spans just under 350,000 distinct CDR3 sequences, approximately 6.9% being singletons. This sample comprised whole blood, obtained in connection with sensitization to the hapten diphenylcyclopropenone (DPC). The origin of the receptors is a woman aged 18-30 years with alopecia areata. Some clones in this sample may be carry-over from other donors' samples. Both conserved end residues are part of each CDR3. A D gene is named only where the DNA matches it firmly. Not every row has a clone size; where given, it reads once, few, many or a size class.

clone size: many; V gene: TRBV6-4; J gene: TRBJ2-3; D gene: TRBD2; CDR3 DNA: TGTGCCAGCAGTGCTAGCGGGGGGGCCACAGATACGCAGTATTTT; CDR3 protein: CASSASGGATDTQYF
clone size: few; V gene: TRBV11-1; J gene: TRBJ2-7; D gene: NA; CDR3 DNA: TGTGCCAGCAGCTTACAGACTAACCAACAGGACTACGAGCAGTACTTC; CDR3 protein: CASSLQTNQQDYEQYF
clone size: few; V gene: TRBV29-1; J gene: TRBJ2-5; D gene: NA; CDR3 DNA: TGCAGCGCGCAGAGGGGCCAAGAGACCCAGTACTTC; CDR3 protein: CSAQRGQETQYF
clone size: many; V gene: TRBV27; J gene: TRBJ2-7; D gene: TRBD1; CDR3 DNA: TGTGCCAGCAGTTCCCGGGACAGTAAGAACGAGCAGTACTTC; CDR3 protein: CASSSRDSKNEQYF
clone size: many; V gene: TRBV21-1; J gene: TRBJ2-6; D gene: NA; CDR3 DNA: TGTGCCAGCAGCATCTCCGGGACTAGCGGGGGAACTGGGGCCAACGTCCTGACTTTC; CDR3 protein: CASSISGTSGGTGANVLTF
clone size: few; V gene: TRBV12-3/TRBV12-4; J gene: TRBJ2-4; D gene: NA; CDR3 DNA: TGTGCCAGCAGTCCCCGACAGGTTCTAGCCAAAAACATTCAGTACTTC; CDR3 protein: CASSPRQVLAKNIQYF
clone size: many; V gene: TRBV20-1; J gene: TRBJ2-3; D gene: NA; CDR3 DNA: TGCAGTGCTACACCCACAGATACGCAGTATTTT; CDR3 protein: CSATPTDTQYF
clone size: many; V gene: TRBV25-1; J gene: TRBJ1-3; D gene: NA; CDR3 DNA: TGTGCCAGCAGTGAATCTGGGGAAAGGGCCACCATATATTTT; CDR3 protein: CASSESGERATIYF
clone size: NA; V gene: TRBV9; J gene: TRBJ2-3; D gene: NA; CDR3 DNA: TGTGCCAGCAGTTGGGTTGAAGATACGCAGTATTTT; CDR3 protein: CASSWVEDTQYF
clone size: NA; V gene: TRBV24-1; J gene: TRBJ2-3; D gene: NA; CDR3 DNA: TGTGCCACCAGTGATTCCCAAATGGGCAGGACAGATACGCAGTATTTT; CDR3 protein: CATSDSQMGRTDTQYF
clone size: few; V gene: TRBV12-3/TRBV12-4; J gene: TRBJ2-5; D gene: TRBD2; CDR3 DNA: TGTGCCAGCACCCCCCGGGGGGGCGGGGAGACCCAGTACTTC; CDR3 protein: CASTPRGGGETQYF
clone size: many; V gene: TRBV6-2/TRBV6-3; J gene: TRBJ2-1; D gene: TRBD1; CDR3 DNA: TGTGCCAGCAGTTACAGAGCCCGGGGGACAGGGGAATACAATGAGCAGTTCTTC; CDR3 protein: CASSYRARGTGEYNEQFF
clone size: NA; V gene: TRBV7-9; J gene: TRBJ1-5; D gene: TRBD1; CDR3 DNA: TGTGCCAGCAGCCCCTCAACCCTAAGGACAGGGGGTAACAATCAGCCCCAGCATTTT; CDR3 protein: CASSPSTLRTGGNNQPQHF
clone size: NA; V gene: TRBV9; J gene: TRBJ2-3; D gene: TRBD2; CDR3 DNA: TGTGCCAGCAGCGTAGAAGCGGGGGACACAGATACGCAGTATTTT; CDR3 protein: CASSVEAGDTDTQYF
clone size: NA; V gene: TRBV6-2/TRBV6-3; J gene: TRBJ2-7; D gene: TRBD2; CDR3 DNA: TGTGCCAGCAATAGCGGGGGGCCTCTCGGCTTC; CDR3 protein: CASNSGGPLGF
clone size: few; V gene: TRBV20-1; J gene: TRBJ1-5; D gene: NA; CDR3 DNA: TGCAGTGCTAGTTCGGCAGAGAGGAACAATCAGCCCCAGCATTTT; CDR3 protein: CSASSAERNNQPQHF
clone size: many; V gene: TRBV19; J gene: TRBJ2-1; D gene: TRBD2; CDR3 DNA: TGTGCCAGTAGTCCGCGGGGGACTTACAATGAGCAGTTCTTC; CDR3 protein: CASSPRGTYNEQFF
clone size: few; V gene: TRBV7-8; J gene: TRBJ1-5; D gene: TRBD1; CDR3 DNA: TGTGCCAGCACCCAACAGGGGTTTAGCAATCAGCCCCAGCATTTT; CDR3 protein: CASTQQGFSNQPQHF
clone size: many; V gene: TRBV12-3/TRBV12-4; J gene: TRBJ2-7; D gene: NA; CDR3 DNA: TGTGCCAGCAGTCTAACAGGGTCTGGCTCCTACGAGCAGTACTTC; CDR3 protein: CASSLTGSGSYEQYF
clone size: few; V gene: TRBV7-6; J gene: TRBJ2-1; D gene: NA; CDR3 DNA: TGTGCCAGCGGTACCGGTTCGAGCTCCTACAATGAGCAGTTCTTC; CDR3 protein: CASGTGSSSYNEQFF
clone size: NA; V gene: TRBV7-2; J gene: TRBJ2-1; D gene: NA; CDR3 DNA: TGTGCCAGCACCGATACAGGGACCTCCTACAATGAGCAGTTCTTC; CDR3 protein: CASTDTGTSYNEQFF
clone size: few; V gene: TRBV10-3; J gene: TRBJ2-3; D gene: NA; CDR3 DNA: TGTGCCATCAGTGAGTCAGCAGGGCAGGCAAGCACAGATACGCAGTATTTT; CDR3 protein: CAISESAGQASTDTQYF
clone size: many; V gene: TRBV27; J gene: TRBJ2-3; D gene: NA; CDR3 DNA: TGTGCCAGCAGTCATGGGGCCCGTGATACGCAGTATTTT; CDR3 protein: CASSHGARDTQYF
clone size: NA; V gene: TRBV11-2; J gene: TRBJ2-2; D gene: TRBD2; CDR3 DNA: TGTGCCAGCTACCCCCCCGGAGTAGCGGGCACCGGGGAGCTGTTTTTT; CDR3 protein: CASYPPGVAGTGELFF
clone size: NA; V gene: TRBV6-2/TRBV6-3; J gene: TRBJ2-7; D gene: NA; CDR3 DNA: TGTGCCAGCAGTTCCCCTCGTGCGGGTGCCTACGAGCAGTACTTC; CDR3 protein: CASSSPRAGAYEQYF
clone size: NA; V gene: TRBV15; J gene: TRBJ2-1; D gene: TRBD2; CDR3 DNA: TGTGCCACTACCGGGACTAGCGGGGGGGCCGATGAGCAGTTCTTC; CDR3 protein: CATTGTSGGADEQFF
clone size: NA; V gene: TRBV5-1; J gene: TRBJ1-3; D gene: TRBD1; CDR3 DNA: TGCGCCAGCAGCTTGCAAGGACAGGGAGGAAACACCATATATTTT; CDR3 protein: CASSLQGQGGNTIYF
clone size: few; V gene: TRBV12-3/TRBV12-4; J gene: TRBJ1-1; D gene: NA; CDR3 DNA: TGTGCCAGCAGTTTAGGGGGCGGGCACACTGAAGCTTTCTTT; CDR3 protein: CASSLGGGHTEAFF
clone size: NA; V gene: TRBV12-3/TRBV12-4; J gene: TRBJ2-7; D gene: NA; CDR3 DNA: TGTGCCAGCAGTTTCATGTCAACCTACGAGCAGTACTTC; CDR3 protein: CASSFMSTYEQYF
clone size: many; V gene: TRBV7-9; J gene: TRBJ1-1; D gene: NA; CDR3 DNA: TGTGCCAGCAGCTTAGGGAGGACAGTCATGAACACTGAAGCTTTCTTT; CDR3 protein: CASSLGRTVMNTEAFF
clone size: many; V gene: TRBV7-2; J gene: TRBJ2-7; D gene: NA; CDR3 DNA: TGTGCCAGCAGCGCGAGGTCCGGGGACGTCCCCTACGAGCAGTACTTC; CDR3 protein: CASSARSGDVPYEQYF
clone size: few; V gene: TRBV20-1; J gene: TRBJ2-4; D gene: TRBD2; CDR3 DNA: TGCAGTGCTAGAGCTCGGGGGGGAGGAAACATTCAGTACTTC; CDR3 protein: CSARARGGGNIQYF
clone size: many; V gene: TRBV5-1; J gene: TRBJ2-3; D gene: NA; CDR3 DNA: TGCGCCAGCAGCTCCCTTTTGGGCAGAACCACAGATACGCAGTATTTT; CDR3 protein: CASSSLLGRTTDTQYF
clone size: many; V gene: TRBV12-3/TRBV12-4; J gene: TRBJ2-7; D gene: TRBD2; CDR3 DNA: TGTGCCAGCAGCGGTGGGGGGGCCTACGAGCAGTACTTC; CDR3 protein: CASSGGGAYEQYF
clone size: NA; V gene: TRBV5-1; J gene: TRBJ2-2; D gene: NA; CDR3 DNA: TGCGCCAGCAGCCAAGGGCATACGAACACCGGGGAGCTGTTTTTT; CDR3 protein: CASSQGHTNTGELFF
clone size: many; V gene: TRBV28; J gene: TRBJ2-6; D gene: NA; CDR3 DNA: TGTGCCAGCAGTTTAAGATTAAACTATCCAGCTGGGGCCAACGTCCTGACTTTC; CDR3 protein: CASSLRLNYPAGANVLTF
clone size: many; V gene: TRBV24-1; J gene: TRBJ2-2; D gene: NA; CDR3 DNA: TGTGCCACCAGTGATCCAGGGGCCGGCACCGGGGAGCTGTTTTTT; CDR3 protein: CATSDPGAGTGELFF
clone size: few; V gene: TRBV15; J gene: TRBJ1-6; D gene: NA; CDR3 DNA: TGTGCCACCAGCAGAGATGTCCCCCGGGTCGGTTCACCCCTCCACTTT; CDR3 protein: CATSRDVPRVGSPLHF
clone size: NA; V gene: TRBV6-5; J gene: TRBJ1-5; D gene: NA; CDR3 DNA: TGTGCCAGCAGCCCCGGGGGAACAGGGATTTTGGGTCAGCCCCAGCATTTT; CDR3 protein: CASSPGGTGILGQPQHF
clone size: NA; V gene: TRBV6-1; J gene: TRBJ1-1; D gene: TRBD1; CDR3 DNA: TGTGCCAGCAGTGGGAGACCGGGACAGGATTTCTGGCGCGCTGAAGCTTTCTTT; CDR3 protein: CASSGRPGQDFWRAEAFF
clone size: many; V gene: TRBV28; J gene: TRBJ1-4; D gene: NA; CDR3 DNA: TGTGCCAGCAGTAGCAGGAATGAAAAACTGTTTTTT; CDR3 protein: CASSSRNEKLFF
clone size: NA; V gene: TRBV6-5; J gene: TRBJ2-1; D gene: TRBD2; CDR3 DNA: TGTGCCAGCAGCTTATCAGCGGGGGGTCTCAATGAGCAGTTCTTC; CDR3 protein: CASSLSAGGLNEQFF
clone size: NA; V gene: TRBV7-9; J gene: TRBJ1-1; D gene: TRBD1; CDR3 DNA: TGTGCCGGGGGACAGTTTGAAGCTTTCTTT; CDR3 protein: CAGGQFEAFF
clone size: few; V gene: TRBV4-1; J gene: TRBJ1-1; D gene: NA; CDR3 DNA: TGCGCCAGCAGCCAAGTACGGGGGACAAGCAACACTGAAGCTTTCTTT; CDR3 protein: CASSQVRGTSNTEAFF
clone size: NA; V gene: TRBV3-1; J gene: TRBJ1-5; D gene: NA; CDR3 DNA: TGTGCCAGCAGCCAAGATCTTCTCACGGGTCAGCATTTT; CDR3 protein: CASSQDLLTGQHF
clone size: many; V gene: TRBV5-5; J gene: TRBJ2-1; D gene: NA; CDR3 DNA: TGTGCCAGCAGCGGAGGCGGGTCCTACAATGAGCAGTTCTTC; CDR3 protein: CASSGGGSYNEQFF
clone size: few; V gene: TRBV5-1; J gene: TRBJ2-1; D gene: NA; CDR3 DNA: TGCGCCAGCAGCTTGAACCCTAGCGAAAATGAGCAGTTCTTC; CDR3 protein: CASSLNPSENEQFF
clone size: NA; V gene: TRBV3-1; J gene: TRBJ1-2; D gene: NA; CDR3 DNA: TGTGCCAGCAGCCCTGGGTCCGGAGGAGACTATGGCTACACCTTC; CDR3 protein: CASSPGSGGDYGYTF
clone size: NA; V gene: TRBV12-3/TRBV12-4; J gene: TRBJ2-7; D gene: NA; CDR3 DNA: TGTGCCAGCAAATATAGGGCCTCCTACGAGCAGTACTTC; CDR3 protein: CASKYRASYEQYF
clone size: few; V gene: TRBV6-4; J gene: TRBJ2-3; D gene: TRBD1; CDR3 DNA: TGTGCCAGCAGTGACTCCGGACAGGGGTCAGATACGCAGTATTTT; CDR3 protein: CASSDSGQGSDTQYF
clone size: many; V gene: TRBV5-6; J gene: TRBJ2-4; D gene: NA; CDR3 DNA: TGTGCCAGCAGCTTGGAAGGGGCGGGACAAAACATTCAGTACTTC; CDR3 protein: CASSLEGAGQNIQYF
clone size: many; V gene: TRBV12-3/TRBV12-4; J gene: TRBJ2-1; D gene: NA; CDR3 DNA: TGTGCCAGCAGTTTTACGACGGGAGAGCAGTTCTTC; CDR3 protein: CASSFTTGEQFF
clone size: many; V gene: TRBV5-1; J gene: TRBJ2-5; D gene: NA; CDR3 DNA: TGCGCCAGCAGCTCCCCTGGGACCATCCAAGAGACCCAGTACTTC; CDR3 protein: CASSSPGTIQETQYF
clone size: few; V gene: TRBV12-3/TRBV12-4; J gene: TRBJ2-3; D gene: TRBD1; CDR3 DNA: TGTGCCAGCAGGATGGGACAGGGAGTAGATACGCAGTATTTT; CDR3 protein: CASRMGQGVDTQYF
clone size: many; V gene: TRBV12-5; J gene: TRBJ2-3; D gene: NA; CDR3 DNA: TGTGCTAGTGGTCCGGACAGTAGCACAGATACGCAGTATTTT; CDR3 protein: CASGPDSSTDTQYF